A selection of T cell receptor beta chains follows, all from one sample in a study of identical twins. TCRdb redid the calling of the 5' RACE reads with MiXCR, one entry per CDR3 protein. The sample consists of under 900,000 distinct CDR3 sequences, roughly 18% of them appearing once. This same sample was also taken into another study, of T cells expressing NK-cell markers.

The sequenced sample consisted of PBMCs. Every receptor here comes from a woman younger than 30 in good health. CDR3s include the opening cysteine and the closing phenylalanine or tryptophan. A D gene is named only where the DNA matches it firmly. Size values are once, few and many counts, or a class for expanded clones, and some rows have none.

J: TRBJ2-5
size: .
D: .
V: TRBV20-1
DNA: TGCAGTGCTAGAGAGTTTGGATTAGGGACCCAGTACTTC
CDR3: CSAREFGLGTQYF

J: TRBJ1-2
size: .
D: .
V: TRBV7-2
DNA: TGTGCCAGCAGCTTAGCAGTTATTGGCGGCTACACCTTC
CDR3: CASSLAVIGGYTF

J: TRBJ2-7
size: .
D: TRBD1
V: TRBV6-1
DNA: TGTGCCAGCAGTGCGACAGGGATAGCCCAAATGGGGCAGTACTTC
CDR3: CASSATGIAQMGQYF

J: TRBJ2-5
size: few
D: .
V: TRBV20-1
DNA: TGCAGTGCTAGCACCTCAACGGAGACCCAGTACTTC
CDR3: CSASTSTETQYF

J: TRBJ2-7
size: few
D: .
V: TRBV12-3/TRBV12-4
DNA: TGTGCCAGCAGTTTATATCATAACAGGGCCTACGAGCAGTACTTC
CDR3: CASSLYHNRAYEQYF

J: TRBJ2-1
size: .
D: TRBD2
V: TRBV7-3
DNA: TGTGCCAGCAGCCTTCTATCCACTAGCGTTGATGGGCAGTTCTTC
CDR3: CASSLLSTSVDGQFF

J: TRBJ2-5
size: .
D: TRBD2
V: TRBV29-1
DNA: TGCAGCGTTGAAGGACTAGCAGTCACCATACAAGAGACCCAGTACTTC
CDR3: CSVEGLAVTIQETQYF

J: TRBJ2-1
size: .
D: TRBD2
V: TRBV7-2
DNA: TGTGCCAGTGCTGAGGGGGCGGGGGGGATTTACAATGAGCAGTTCTTC
CDR3: CASAEGAGGIYNEQFF

J: TRBJ2-5
size: .
D: .
V: TRBV20-1
DNA: TGCAGTGCTAGAGATGGAGGGCTTGTTCAAGAGACCCATTACTTC
CDR3: CSARDGGLVQETHYF

J: TRBJ1-1
size: .
D: .
V: TRBV3-1
DNA: TGTGCCAGCAGCCAAGACAACACAGGGAGGAGATATACTGAAGCTTTCTTT
CDR3: CASSQDNTGRRYTEAFF

J: TRBJ2-2
size: .
D: .
V: TRBV15
DNA: TGTGCCACCAGCGTTGGGACACCCACCGGGGAGCTGTTTTTT
CDR3: CATSVGTPTGELFF